What follows are 14 T cell receptor beta chains derived from one specimen sequenced in a study of T cell responses to AZD1222 COVID-19 vaccine. Profiling relied on immunoSEQ multiplex PCR, and the TCRdb table lists in-frame clones only, not all of them. In the table there are 120,000 or so clones, 90% of which are singletons. The sample here was peripheral blood, taken on day 0 of AZD1222 vaccination. The receptors shown here come from an adult in good health.

This chain joins TRBV19 and TRBJ2-3, with D tentatively TRBD2 (6 bases). The germline CDR1 and CDR2 sequences are LNHDA and SQIVND (reference sequence). The CDR3 has 15 residues. V lost 6 bases and J lost 4, with 17 bases in between. The CDR3 spells CASRLRRGGPDTQYF. As DNA, the CDR3 is TGTGCCAGTAGGTTAAGGCGGGGTGGGCCAGATACGCAGTATTTT. The entire variable domain, with the rest obtained from reference TRBV19 and TRBJ2-3, is as follows: DGGITQSPKYLFRKEGQNVTLSCEQNLNHDAMYWYRQDPGQGLRLIYYSQIVNDFQKGDIAEGYSVSREKKESFPLTVTSAQKNPTAFYLCASRLRRGGPDTQYFGPGTRLTVL.

The V call is TRBV10-3, the J call TRBJ1-1; 11 bases map to TRBD1. J gave up 3 bases and V 0 bases, and 3 bases lay outside the gene matches. The CDR3 runs to 16 residues. Germline CDR1 and CDR2: ENHRY and SYGVKD. In DNA, the CDR3 is TGTGCCATCAGTGAGTCGATGGGACAGGGGGACACTGAAGCTTTCTTT. Protein sequence: CAISESMGQGDTEAFF.

The chain couples TRBV7-9 to TRBJ2-3; possible D gene TRBD2, 6 bases. This CDR3 comprises 14 residues. CDR1 and CDR2 (germline): SEHNR, FQNEAQ (reference sequence). Trimming shortened V by 5 bases and J by 2 bases, and 11 bases separated the two germline ends. The CDR3 here is CASSHGLPTDTQYF. CDR3 nucleotide sequence: TGTGCCAGCAGCCACGGACTACCCACAGATACGCAGTATTTT.

J is TRBJ2-5 and V is TRBV10-2; the D gene is possibly TRBD2 (7 bases). Germline V CDR1 and CDR2: WSHSY, SAAADI. V dropped 10 bases and J dropped 4 bases, with 19 bases sitting between them. The CDR3 runs 14 residues. CDR3 sequence (DNA): TGCGCCATGGCCCGCGGGGGCGAACGAGAGACCCAGTACTTC. Protein product: CAMARGGERETQYF.

The chain is built from TRBV10-1 and TRBJ1-4, with a possible D match to TRBD1 (5 bases). V lost 5 bases and J lost 3, with 10 bases in between. The V gene's germline CDR1 is WNHNN and CDR2 SYGVQD (reference sequence). The CDR3 has 14 amino acids. The CDR3 protein is CASSLRGPNEKLFF. The CDR3 coding sequence is TGCGCCAGCAGTCTCCGGGGCCCTAATGAAAAACTGTTTTTT.

The chain uses TRBV5-1 and TRBJ1-6, with 7 nucleotides matching TRBD1. V lost 4 bases to trimming and J lost 8 bases; unmatched junction nucleotides: 6. The CDR3 runs to 14 residues. Germline CDR1 reads SGHRS; CDR2 reads YFSETQ. CDR3 coding DNA: TGCGCCAGCAGCGGGGCAGGGGGTTATTCACCCCTCCACTTT. It encodes CASSGAGGYSPLHF.

The genes are TRBV7-9 and TRBJ1-1, with unresolved D. Trimming took off 5 bases at V and 3 bases at J, with 13 bases between the two ends. CDR1 and CDR2 (germline): SEHNR, FQNEAQ (reference sequence). The CDR3 has 14 amino acids. The DNA for the CDR3 is TGTGCCAGCAGCCCCGCCAGCGAGTACACTGAAGCTTTCTTT. This codes for CASSPASEYTEAFF.

V and J are TRBV10-3 and TRBJ1-3, with 7 bases identical to TRBD1. This CDR3 region has 14 residues. CDR1 is ENHRY and CDR2 is SYGVKD in the germline V gene. The V and J ends lost 4 bases and 4 bases, in that order; junction bases with no gene match: 4. The CDR3, as DNA: TGTGCCATCAGTGGACAGGGCGTAGGAAACACCATATATTTT. The encoded protein is CAISGQGVGNTIYF.

J is TRBJ2-3 and V is TRBV2; possibly TRBD2 for D (6 bases). V was shortened by 7 bases and J by 2 bases, with 10 bases between the two germline ends. Germline-derived CDR1 and CDR2 are SNHLY and FYNNEI. CDR3 length: 13 amino acids. The CDR3 sequence is CASTSEYTDTQYF. The CDR3 DNA is TGTGCCAGCACTAGCGAGTACACAGATACGCAGTATTTT.

The chain couples TRBV7-9 to TRBJ2-5; the D call may be TRBD1 or TRBD2 (7 bases each). V was cut by 2 bases and J by 4 bases, with 17 bases left in between. CDR1 is SEHNR and CDR2 is FQNEAQ in the germline V gene (reference sequence). This CDR3 is built from 16 residues. CDR3 DNA sequence: TGTGCCAGCAGCTTAATTCGCCAGGGGGAGGGAGAGACCCAGTACTTC. Translated: CASSLIRQGEGETQYF.

The chain has TRBV12-3 or TRBV12-4 and TRBJ2-7; D gene ambiguous. The CDR3 totals 12 residues. V lost 2 bases to trimming and J lost 3 bases, with 5 bases between them. The CDR3 sequence: CASSLTGYEQYF. The DNA for the CDR3 is TGTGCCAGCAGTTTAACGGGCTACGAGCAGTACTTC.

The chain carries TRBV11-2 and TRBJ1-5, with D possibly matching TRBD1 (6 bases). V lost 0 bases and J 0 bases, leaving 9 bases between the germline ends. The CDR3 length is 16 residues. Germline-derived CDR1 and CDR2 are SGHAT and FQNNGV. The CDR3 DNA sequence: TGTGCCAGCAGCTTAGATGGACAGTATAGCAATCAGCCCCAGCATTTT. Amino acid sequence: CASSLDGQYSNQPQHF.

CDR3 in amino acids: CASMPPGLPNTEAFF. The DNA for the CDR3 is TGTGCCAGTATGCCGCCGGGACTGCCAAACACTGAAGCTTTCTTT. The rearrangement links TRBV19 to TRBJ1-1; weak D call: TRBD1 (5 bases). The CDR3 length is 15 residues. The germline V gene has CDR1 LNHDA and CDR2 SQIVND (reference sequence). Trimming removed 7 bases at V and 2 bases at J, with 17 bases between.

This clone has only one observation. The rearrangement links TRBV24-1 to TRBJ2-3; tentative D call: TRBD1 (6 bases). Between the trimmed V and J ends, which lost 2 bases and 5 bases, there was a span of 13 bases. Germline loops: CDR1 KGHDR, CDR2 SFDVKD. The CDR3 consists of 15 residues. The CDR3 spells CATSDWARGRDTQYF. CDR3 in DNA: TGTGCCACCAGTGATTGGGCCAGGGGCAGAGATACGCAGTATTTT.